This entry is about one T cell receptor (beta chain). Its antigen is not known. This entry belongs to a study of vaccination effects on CD4 cells after COVID-19. Background on the study: All study participants received two doses of BNT162b2 or mRNA-1273 vaccine.

Antigen-specific CD4+ T cells were expanded (with viral peptide pools) by the ViraFEST assay ahead of sequencing. Culture proceeded for under twelve days, and CD4+ T cells were then isolated. Previously uninfected by SARS-CoV-2, the vaccine recipients also showed negative nucleocapsid antibodies. Half of the medium was exchanged for IL-2 medium on both days 3 and 7. General study results and limits: Researchers report that only 1 of 255 vaccine-induced clones in healthy vaccinees cross-reacted with common cold coronaviruses. Marked clonal contraction was seen in infection- and vaccine-induced clones late after vaccination.

The repertoire was sequenced with immunoSEQ multiplex PCR; TCRdb's copy has only in-frame clones and lacks some. The sample includes more than 20,000 clones, approximately 70% of them seen just once. V gave up 3 bases and J gave up 13 bases, with 15 bases separating them. The CDR3 runs to 12 residues. Germline V lookup: CDR1 SGHTA, CDR2 FQGNSA. This clonotype was obtained from a human donor who received a COVID-19 vaccine. The chain employs TRBV7-2 and TRBJ2-5, with D possibly being TRBD1 (5 bases). The sample here was CD4+ T cells from PBMCs cultured with HCoV-NL63 spike peptides, taken before COVID-19 vaccination. CDR3 loop: CASSFRNRPPYF. For the CDR3, the DNA is TGTGCCAGCAGCTTTAGGAACAGGCCCCCGTACTTC.